This TCR beta chain was observed in a study of cytomegalovirus exposure and HLA in healthy donors (dated by TCRdb to 2017 to 2019). Broadly, across the study: In an earlier analysis of several hundred of the donors, 276 Gb of sequence data and 90 million to 120 million unique TCR beta sequences from about 180 million T cells were reported. Among about 360 genotyped donors of the cohort, an average of around 240,000 unique TCR beta nucleotide sequences were sequenced per donor, around a sixth of them non-productive. Every discovery cohort repertoire had been produced on one sequencing platform. Typing coverage differed by locus: A, B, C, DRB1 and DQB1 were typed in roughly 620-640 donors, DQA1 in about 510, DPA1 in around 600, and DPB1 in roughly 470. Donor age, sex, ethnicity and CMV serostatus were compiled alongside the repertoire data. In a later analysis, previously published TCR beta repertoires from several hundred donors were re-analyzed and high-resolution HLA genotyping was added so that TCR occurrence patterns could be studied. The study combined high-throughput TCR immunosequencing, statistical association of individual TCRs with disease status, and machine learning to predict cytomegalovirus infection status. An early release that covered fewer than 750 HLA-typed donors contained about 300 gigabases of sequencing data and 85 million to 100 million unique TCR sequences. To decide whether each TCR beta V gene segment behaved as functional or pseudogenic, an earlier analysis of approximately 620 of the donors relied on high-throughput TCR beta sequencing. In the later analysis, no new phenotypic data were used to find candidate immune exposures; instead, reliance was placed on TCR beta sequences and their occurrence across donors. The genetic ancestry cluster associated with self-reported Caucasian donors included 81% of the roughly 400 genotyped donors. HLA typing covered class I and class II loci at four-digit resolution. The study aimed to test whether signatures of past pathogen exposure could be identified by cataloging public T cell receptors. In a later genetic analysis, genome-wide SNP genotypes for about 60% of the 666 donors were used, and that subset was treated as a discovery cohort. Several DR-DQ haplotypes were handled as single units for association and clustering because linkage in the cohort was strong. The study profiled the T cell repertoires of 550 to 700 subjects by immunosequencing and related them to cytomegalovirus serostatus. In addition to the first cohort of 666 subjects, a separate validation cohort of about 120 different subjects was used.

The library was built by means of the immunoSEQ multiplex PCR assay. For the multiplex PCR, a mixture combining 60 forward primers for TCR Vbeta segments and 13 reverse primers for TCR Jbeta segments was used. The CDR3 region of rearranged TCR beta genes was amplified from genomic DNA with a multiplex PCR assay. The amplified TCR beta libraries were sequenced on the Illumina HiSeq System as 87-base-pair reads. On the study's bioinformatics: A later analysis counted about 80 million unique TCR beta chains across the approximately 700 repertoires, and some 11 million of these chains were shared by at least two donors. Raw reads were error-corrected and collapsed into unique sequences by a nearest-neighbor algorithm in which closely related sequences were merged to remove PCR and sequencing errors. Alignment of CDR3 sequences to IMGT reference sequences was used to assign V, D and J gene segments. For a sequence to be retained, a match of at least six nucleotides was required to both a V gene segment and a J gene segment. Rearrangements were classified as productive when the CDR3 lacked stop codons and remained in frame with V and J, and all other rearrangements were classified as non-productive. Following IMGT convention, CDR3 was defined as the stretch from the second conserved V-encoded cysteine to the conserved J-encoded phenylalanine. Sequences without an unambiguous match to a single V gene segment were excluded from the earlier analysis of about 600 of the donors. An earlier analysis of 587 of the donors classified V segments as functional when productive rearrangements were above 56.7% and as segregating when the standard deviation between donors was above 5%. A statistical classification framework was built for diagnosing cytomegalovirus status from the catalog of TCR beta chain sequences. A later analysis assigned V and J genes by comparing TCR nucleotide sequences with IMGT/GENE-DB human TR gene sequences. Using the TCRdist pipeline, a later analysis assigned CDR3 sequences along with most-parsimonious VDJ recombination scenarios. In a later analysis, each TCR beta chain was defined by its CDR3 amino acid sequence together with its V-gene family, and reads without a unique V-gene family were excluded. A later analysis removed 592 highly shared, low-generation-probability nucleotide sequences to deal with suspected cross-contamination and a sequencing artifact. In a later analysis, a clonal expansion index for each public chain was calculated from normalized within-repertoire ranks of inferred template counts. A later analysis computed generation probabilities with a VDJ recombination model fitted to out-of-frame rearrangements, and checked the results against IGoR. In a later analysis, hypergeometric tests were used to score TCR-TCR, TCR-HLA and TCR-CMV co-occurrence, with a repertoire-size bias correction applied to TCR pairs. False discovery rates were estimated in a later analysis by permuting HLA or CMV assignments 20 times. In a later analysis, co-occurring TCRs were grouped with DBSCAN, and TCRdist sequence similarity was added when clustering was performed within HLA-allele-positive subsets. Co-occurrence clustering excluded repertoires with fewer than 30,000 or more than 120,000 public chains, plus five with anomalous nucleotide sharing. TCRdb holds this immuneACCESS table with in-frame rearrangements only. Some clones are missing; in checked studies, unresolved V genes explain under half, and the rest has no known cause. For V, J and clone size, that table is used; D and trimming come from the DNA. This sample has more than 85,000 clones in its table, and around 87% of those were observed once. The ten largest clonotypes hold around 2% of the sample.

As concerns this clone: Its recognized antigen is unknown. No base quality information exists; no much larger clone differs at one position.

The cohort consisted of approximately 670 healthy bone marrow donors. At the time of sampling, all cohort members were nominally healthy, though unrecorded immune exposures were likely present. The donor was CMV seronegative and belonged to the group of 352 seronegative cohort members. Each donor provided a peripheral blood sample, and peripheral blood mononuclear cells were used for TCR beta sequencing. Genomic DNA extraction from the blood cell samples was performed with the Qiagen DNeasy Blood Extraction Kit. Points the paper makes about the study in general: In an earlier analysis of roughly 500 of the donors, most TCR beta V segments appeared in productive rearrangements about 87% or about 30% of the time, broadly matching IMGT annotations. In a later genetic analysis, fewer N-insertions in productive TCRs were reported among donors in an Asian-associated ancestry cluster than the 666-donor mean. In vitro tests confirmed that a few of the cytomegalovirus-associated TCR beta chains recognize cytomegalovirus antigens. A further reported finding was that TCR beta sequences accurately predicted the HLA-A and HLA-B alleles for most subjects in the first cohort. The sequencing pipeline was judged likely to have produced a cluster of highly shared sequence variants as a technical artifact. A total of roughly 160 TCR beta chains were listed by the study as associated with cytomegalovirus. Some IMGT-functional V segments, including TRBV6-2 and TRBV6-3, could not be distinguished by the 87-base-pair reads and were therefore excluded. The cohort was sequenced for TCR beta chains only, and without alpha or paired-chain data the features that could be detected were limited. In a later genetic analysis, a missense DCLRE1C variant was associated with V-gene and J-gene trimming of TCR beta chains, and the association was replicated in an independent cohort. Specific HLA alleles were associated with 15,000 to 20,000 TCR beta sequences at a false discovery rate of 0.05 in a later analysis. Some 15 rarely observed V segments, including chromosome 9 orphons, were excluded from the earlier analysis of several hundred of the donors because counts were too low. Because some donors lacked HLA typing at each locus, the association tests relied only on the typed subset. Across donors, most TCR sequences were observed very rarely, whereas some public TCRs were present in many individuals. When HLA alleles, especially DR and DQ, strongly co-occurred, TCR associations were difficult to assign to individual alleles. Several of the top co-occurrence clusters appeared to be linked to parvovirus B19, influenza, CMV and Epstein-Barr virus, according to a later analysis. A later analysis found that HLA-associated TCR beta chains were more clonally expanded and had lower generation probabilities than equally common non-associated chains. In both the original and validation cohorts, the classifier was reported to diagnose cytomegalovirus status with high specificity and sensitivity. CMV serostatus was the only immune exposure information available for the cohort. A later analysis found that most CMV-associated TCR beta chains appeared HLA-restricted, with HLA associations seemingly driven largely by CMV exposure. A later analysis found that TCR association rates varied across HLA loci, with DRB1 alleles showing the most associated TCRs and HLA-C alleles the fewest. Sequencing depth was assumed to be roughly uniform across donors in the presence/absence analyses, though that assumption may not hold. Linkage disequilibrium might explain the correlated functional status among segregating V segments, but an unknown experimental factor could not be excluded. The authors suggested that the approach could potentially be generalized to other disease states and immunological phenotypes.

The germline V gene specifies SGHRS as CDR1 and YFSETQ as CDR2. V sheds 0 bases and J sheds 4 bases, leaving 13 bases between their ends. Reading from cysteine to phenylalanine, the CDR3 counts 16 amino acids. Solely the CDR3 DNA is kept, with 48 bases framed from the first base. The TCR was taken from a man between 40 and 49 years old in good health and CMV-seronegative. Rearrangement joined TRBV5-1 to TRBJ2-2; TRBD1 is possibly the D segment (5 matching bases). The specimen sequenced was PBMCs. The nucleotides read TGCGCCAGCAGCTTGGCAGGGCCGCGATCCACCGGGGAGCTGTTTTTT. Translation gives CASSLAGPRSTGELFF.